Reported below is one TCR beta chain. Its antigen is unknown. Per-base quality was not reported, and no clone a single base away is much larger than it. The collaborating institutions used their own protocols to collect whole blood in K2EDTA tubes. For TCRbeta analysis, collaborators shipped samples as frozen whole blood, isolated PBMCs, or DNA extracted from either of those sample types. This record comes from a study of blood T cell repertoires in COVID-19 (dated by TCRdb to the early 2020s). Turning to the overall study: Samples from collaborators originated in the United States, Italy and Spain and spanned both the acute and convalescent phases of COVID-19. Nearly every sample came with metadata listing a de-identified subject ID, COVID-19 status, age in years and sex. Samples came from the ongoing ImmuneRACE study (first 160 participants) plus 1,254 subjects from 6 global collaborators. Subjects who had been exposed to COVID-19, were actively infected with it, or had recovered from it provided the deeply sampled blood TCRbeta repertoires that made up the dataset. The material from the prospective study consisted of cDNA or gDNA derived from T cells, B-cell-depleted T cells, or PBMCs. A freely available public database, intended as a resource for researchers studying the immune response to SARS-CoV-2, is where the repertoires were released. Where available, HLA class I and class II types were obtained from metadata supplied by the sample provider rather than from assay-based typing. Study-wide findings and limitations: The quantity of clinical and demographic metadata differed by source and by participant and was supplied without curation.

The immunoSEQ Assay, a bias-controlled multiplex PCR, was used to amplify TCRbeta CDR3 regions from genomic DNA. The original methods were these. Nucleated cell counts per sample were estimated from amplification of reference gene primers within the assay. To quantify the absolute abundance of each unique TCRbeta CDR3 rearrangement, sequence reads were collapsed and filtered. Productive Simpson clonality was computed per sample as the square root of Simpson's diversity index over productive rearrangements. TCRdb provides this immuneACCESS table in a form limited to in-frame rearrangements. Some clones are lacking; in checked studies, under half of them reflect an unresolved V gene, and why the rest are absent is not known. V and J calls and clone size are copied from that table; D and trimming were computed from the DNA. The sample table records around 100,000 clones; roughly 80% of these occur just once. The top ten constitute around an eighth of the sample.

The CDR3, cysteine through phenylalanine, is 16 amino acids long. The DNA shown is the 48-base CDR3, in frame from base 1. Trimming removed 2 bases from V and 7 bases from J, leaving 20 bases between the germline ends. CDR1 is given as LNHNV and CDR2 as YYDKDF, both from the germline V gene (reference sequence). The chain employs TRBV15 and TRBJ1-2; TRBD1 is a possible D gene, resting on 5 matching bases. This sequence was found in a man aged 45-65 years with active or convalescent COVID-19. The sequenced sample consisted of peripheral blood. The CDR3 in this case is CATSRSMSDSTIGYTF. The DNA reads TGTGCCACCAGCAGATCGATGTCAGACAGCACCATTGGCTACACCTTC. With the rest looked up from the reference TRBV15 and TRBJ1-2 genes rather than sequenced, the full variable domain is DAMVIQNPRYQVTQFGKPVTLSCSQTLNHNVMYWYQQKSSQAPKLLFHYYDKDFNNEADTPDNFQSRRPNTSFCFLDIRSPGLGDTAMYLCATSRSMSDSTIGYTFGSGTRLTVV.